The rows below give T cell receptor beta chains drawn from one sample of a study of T cells after yellow fever vaccination. MiXCR, run by TCRdb on the 5' RACE reads, gives a single entry per CDR3 protein. The top ten clones hold 37% of a sample with under 90,000 distinct CDR3 sequences, around 7% of them seen once. The specimen comprised CD8+ T cells sorted from PBMCs, sampled approximately 40 days after the first yellow fever vaccination. The source is a man younger than 35 who received the YFV17D yellow fever vaccine. The CDR3 runs from the conserved cysteine through the conserved F or W. The D gene is left open where the match is weak. Not every row has a clone size; where given, it reads once, few, many or a size class.

d_call	clone_size	j_call	v_call	cdr3_aa	cdr3_nt
NA	few	TRBJ1-5	TRBV3-1	CASSPSSQPQHF	TGTGCCAGCAGCCCGAGCAGTCAGCCCCAGCATTTT
NA	many	TRBJ2-7	TRBV9	CASSVGQGTYEQYF	TGTGCCAGCAGCGTAGGCCAGGGCACCTACGAGCAGTACTTC
TRBD1	few	TRBJ1-1	TRBV5-1	CASNSQEGANNEAFF	TGCGCCAGCAATTCCCAAGAGGGGGCGAATAATGAAGCTTTCTTT
NA	NA	TRBJ2-3	TRBV20-1	CSASDRDGLSTDTQYF	TGCAGTGCTAGCGACCGGGACGGGCTCAGCACAGATACGCAGTATTTT
NA	few	TRBJ1-4	TRBV2	CASASGGGTNEKLFF	TGTGCCAGCGCAAGCGGAGGGGGGACTAATGAAAAACTGTTTTTT
NA	many	TRBJ2-2	TRBV7-9	CASTKPSGLNRGELFF	TGTGCCAGCACCAAACCCTCGGGACTTAACCGTGGGGAGCTGTTTTTT
TRBD1	few	TRBJ2-2	TRBV5-5	CASSFPGGESTGELFF	TGTGCCAGCAGCTTCCCAGGGGGCGAAAGTACCGGGGAGCTGTTTTTT
NA	few	TRBJ2-5	TRBV28	CASSLSFHQETQYF	TGTGCCAGCAGTTTAAGCTTCCACCAAGAGACCCAGTACTTC
NA	few	TRBJ2-7	TRBV11-2	CASSSDTRVIPYEQYF	TGTGCCAGCAGCTCCGATACCAGGGTGATTCCCTACGAGCAGTACTTC
TRBD1	NA	TRBJ2-3	TRBV9	CASSGTGVFSATDTQYF	TGTGCCAGCTCCGGGACAGGGGTCTTCTCCGCCACAGATACGCAGTATTTT
TRBD2	few	TRBJ2-3	TRBV10-3	CAISLTLAGGGTDTQYF	TGTGCCATCAGTCTGACCCTAGCGGGCGGAGGCACAGATACGCAGTATTTT
NA	few	TRBJ2-2	TRBV25-1	CASPLPRVGTGELFF	TGTGCCAGCCCGCTACCCAGGGTTGGCACCGGGGAGCTGTTTTTT
NA	once	TRBJ2-5	TRBV20-1	CSASVAGWGGAQYF	TGCAGTGCTAGTGTCGCGGGGTGGGGTGGGGCCCAGTACTTC
TRBD1	NA	TRBJ2-6	TRBV27	CASSLLDRAASSGANVLTF	TGTGCCAGCAGTTTACTGGACAGGGCGGCTAGCTCTGGGGCCAACGTCCTGACTTTC
NA	few	TRBJ2-7	TRBV29-1	CSVEQGGTYEQYF	TGCAGCGTTGAACAGGGGGGGACCTACGAGCAGTACTTC
NA	many	TRBJ2-7	TRBV7-3	CASSLNRAYEQYF	TGTGCCAGCAGCTTAAACCGGGCGTACGAGCAGTACTTC
NA	many	TRBJ1-2	TRBV28	CASSFKGFGGYTF	TGTGCCAGCAGTTTCAAAGGGTTTGGCGGCTACACCTTC
TRBD1	many	TRBJ1-5	TRBV5-1	CASSPQGYSNQPQHF	TGCGCCAGCAGCCCACAGGGGTATAGCAATCAGCCCCAGCATTTT
NA	few	TRBJ1-3	TRBV20-1	CSALEINGRPSGNTIYF	TGCAGTGCGCTAGAGATTAATGGCAGACCCTCTGGAAACACCATATATTTT
TRBD2	many	TRBJ2-2	TRBV6-2/TRBV6-3	CASSTGLADTGELFF	TGTGCCAGCAGTACGGGACTAGCGGACACCGGGGAGCTGTTTTTT
NA	few	TRBJ1-2	TRBV4-3	CASSQEFVNYGYTF	TGCGCCAGCAGCCAAGAATTCGTGAACTATGGCTACACCTTC
NA	few	TRBJ1-4	TRBV2	CASSEGSSEKLFF	TGTGCCAGCAGTGAGGGCTCTAGCGAAAAACTGTTTTTT
NA	NA	TRBJ2-3	TRBV11-2	CASSFFNQVADTQYF	TGTGCCAGCAGCTTTTTCAATCAGGTAGCAGATACGCAGTATTTT
NA	NA	TRBJ2-3	TRBV7-3	CASSLLPISGTDTQYF	TGTGCCAGCAGCTTACTACCGATTTCCGGGACAGATACGCAGTATTTT
NA	NA	TRBJ2-2	TRBV24-1	CGTCDFPGELFF	TGTGGGACCTGTGATTTCCCCGGGGAGCTGTTTTTT
TRBD2	NA	TRBJ2-3	TRBV2	CASCLNPVGREGTDTQYF	TGTGCCAGCTGTTTAAATCCCGTGGGCAGGGAGGGGACAGATACGCAGTATTTT
NA	NA	TRBJ1-1	TRBV4-2	CASSQDPGGRTEAFF	TGTGCCAGCAGCCAAGATCCGGGGGGCAGGACTGAAGCTTTCTTT
NA	many	TRBJ2-3	TRBV5-5	CASSLTGQTRSTDTQYF	TGTGCCAGCAGCTTGACCGGACAGACGCGAAGCACAGATACGCAGTATTTT
NA	NA	TRBJ2-2	TRBV6-5	CASSYSSREPLNTGELFF	TGTGCCAGCAGTTACTCCTCTCGGGAACCTCTTAACACCGGGGAGCTGTTTTTT
NA	many	TRBJ2-1	TRBV11-3	CASSEGGAVNEQFF	TGTGCCAGCAGCGAGGGTGGGGCTGTCAATGAGCAGTTCTTC
NA	few	TRBJ2-1	TRBV7-9	CASSFFEEQGVFEQFF	TGTGCCAGCAGCTTCTTCGAGGAACAGGGAGTTTTTGAGCAGTTCTTC
NA	many	TRBJ2-2	TRBV13	CASSSTGLRTGELFF	TGTGCCAGCAGTTCTACAGGGTTGAGGACCGGGGAGCTGTTTTTT
NA	few	TRBJ1-3	TRBV7-2	CASSPSRGSGNTIYF	TGTGCCAGCAGCCCCTCCAGGGGCTCTGGAAACACCATATATTTT
NA	NA	TRBJ1-6	TRBV20-1	CSARSSSRPTYNSPLHF	TGCAGTGCTAGGTCTTCTAGCAGACCAACCTATAATTCACCCCTCCACTTT
TRBD2	many	TRBJ2-7	TRBV6-2/TRBV6-3	CASSYGPAGEYEQYF	TGTGCCAGCAGTTACGGACCGGCGGGGGAGTACGAGCAGTACTTC
NA	NA	TRBJ2-7	TRBV11-2	CASSLGRGEQYF	TGTGCCAGCAGCTTAGGACGGGGCGAGCAGTACTTC
TRBD1	many	TRBJ2-5	TRBV5-1	CASSLYSDRAETQYF	TGCGCCAGCAGCTTGTATTCGGACAGGGCGGAGACCCAGTACTTC
TRBD2	many	TRBJ2-6	TRBV12-3/TRBV12-4	CASSLGLAGAGANVLTF	TGTGCCAGCAGTCTCGGACTAGCGGGGGCTGGGGCCAACGTCCTGACTTTC
NA	few	TRBJ1-1	TRBV27	CASCYRGQGTEAFF	TGTGCCAGCTGCTACCGGGGACAAGGAACTGAAGCTTTCTTT
TRBD2	many	TRBJ2-3	TRBV4-2	CASSPGTSGPTDTQYF	TGTGCCAGCAGCCCCGGGACTAGCGGACCCACAGATACGCAGTATTTT
TRBD2	many	TRBJ2-2	TRBV7-9	CASSQTSANTGELFF	TGTGCCAGCAGCCAGACTAGCGCAAACACCGGGGAGCTGTTTTTT
NA	few	TRBJ2-7	TRBV27	CASMDAYEQYF	TGTGCCAGTATGGACGCTTACGAGCAGTACTTC
NA	many	TRBJ2-1	TRBV7-2	CASSSFRDKEYNEQFF	TGTGCCAGCAGTTCATTCCGGGACAAAGAATACAATGAGCAGTTCTTC
NA	many	TRBJ2-7	TRBV4-1	CASSLVPAGEQYF	TGCGCCAGCAGTCTGGTACCGGCGGGGGAGCAGTACTTC
NA	NA	TRBJ1-2	TRBV9	CASSPQGKIPNYGYTF	TGTGCCAGCAGCCCCCAGGGAAAAATTCCTAACTATGGCTACACCTTC
NA	many	TRBJ2-1	TRBV3-1	CASSQAIRGGALYNEQFF	TGTGCCAGCAGCCAAGCTATTAGGGGGGGGGCACTCTACAATGAGCAGTTCTTC
NA	many	TRBJ2-1	TRBV6-5	CASSYSALGATNNEQFF	TGTGCCAGCAGTTACTCGGCGCTGGGGGCAACTAACAATGAGCAGTTCTTC